Presented here are 21 T cell receptor beta chains from one specimen sequenced in a study of identical twins. TCRdb processed the 5' RACE reads anew with MiXCR; each CDR3 protein has one entry. This sample has more than 200,000 distinct CDR3 sequences, with around 15% found just once. The sequenced sample consisted of memory (CD45RO+) T cells sorted from blood. Receptors originate from a woman in her late teens or twenties in good health.

This clonotype was counted ten times or more. The chain joins TRBV20-1 to TRBJ2-1; TRBD2 matches 9 bases. The CDR3 spans 16 residues. The V segment lost 6 bases and the J segment 4 bases; nucleotides outside the gene matches: 13. Germline-derived CDR1 and CDR2 are DFQATT and SNEGSKA (reference sequence). CDR3 sequence reads: CSALPDLAGRYNEQFF. In nucleotides, the CDR3 is TGCAGTGCCCTTCCCGACCTAGCGGGGAGATACAATGAGCAGTTCTTC.

This clonotype was detected ten times or more. The CDR3 sequence is CATGDTGNQPQHF. CDR3 sequence (DNA): TGTGCCACCGGGGATACAGGGAATCAGCCCCAGCATTTT. The chain recombines TRBV4-2 with TRBJ1-5, with D perhaps matching TRBD1 (6 bases). The V and J ends lost 10 bases and 4 bases respectively, with 14 bases between them. The germline V gene encodes CDR1 LGHNA and CDR2 YNFKEQ. The CDR3 totals 13 residues.

The chain has TRBV12-3 or TRBV12-4 and TRBJ2-5, with TRBD2 as a possible D gene (6 bases). The CDR3 contains 15 residues. With 1 base removed from V and 6 bases from J, the gap between germline ends came to 15 bases. The CDR3 loop reads CASSLGVSGVQTQYF. DNA of the CDR3: TGTGCCAGCAGTTTAGGGGTCTCGGGGGTCCAGACCCAGTACTTC.

This clonotype was counted many times. One end of the junction does not line up with germline, which may come from a read error. The chain joins TRBV12-3 or TRBV12-4 to TRBJ2-1; D uncertain. This CDR3 spans 11 amino acids. The CDR3 DNA reads TGTGCCAGCAGTTTATCGCAAGTACTGCTCTTC. This codes for CASSLSQVLLF.

This clonotype was counted between two and nine times. V usage is TRBV20-1 and J usage is TRBJ1-5, with D uncertain. The CDR3 covers 13 residues. Germline assignment: CDR1 DFQATT and CDR2 SNEGSKA (reference sequence). The V end was cut by 6 bases, the J end by 5 bases, with 14 bases between. The CDR3 DNA follows: TGCAGTGCCTCTTCTGGACCGGATCAGCCCCAGCATTTT. Protein: CSASSGPDQPQHF.

The sample holds a few counts of this clonotype. This chain uses TRBV20-1 with TRBJ2-7, with a weak D call TRBD2 (6 bases). The V and J ends lost 0 bases and 2 bases respectively, with 11 bases between them. The CDR3 is 14 amino acids. CDR1 is DFQATT, CDR2 SNEGSKA, per germline (reference sequence). This CDR3 reads CSAREGGRTYEQYF. CDR3 DNA sequence: TGCAGTGCTAGAGAGGGGGGTAGGACCTACGAGCAGTACTTC.

This clonotype was seen at least ten times. The CDR3 DNA reads TGTGCCAGCTCACCAGGACGCGGGGAGCTGTTTTTT. As protein: CASSPGRGELFF. This rearrangement joins TRBV18 to TRBJ2-2; D gene ambiguous. Per germline, CDR1 KGHSH and CDR2 LQKENI. The CDR3 runs to 12 residues. Trimming removed 2 bases at V and 7 bases at J, with 5 bases between.

This clonotype has just a few counts. This chain joins TRBV4-2 and TRBJ1-5; TRBD1 is a possible D gene (6 bases). V was clipped by 1 base and J by 2 bases, with 9 bases between them. CDR3 length: 15 residues. Germline V lookup: CDR1 LGHNA, CDR2 YNFKEQ. In DNA form, the CDR3 reads TGTGCCAGCAGCCAAGCCAACAGGGGCAATCAGCCCCAGCATTTT. The encoded protein is CASSQANRGNQPQHF.

The chain couples TRBV6-4 to TRBJ2-1; D remains unclear. The CDR3 is 15 residues long. The V end was cut by 4 bases, the J end by 4 bases, with 14 bases between. Germline V gives CDR1 MRHNA, CDR2 SNTAGT. The CDR3 bases are TGTGCCAGCAGTGCCGGCCAGGATATTTACAATGAGCAGTTCTTC. Its protein product is CASSAGQDIYNEQFF.

This clonotype was detected a few times. The gene calls are TRBV5-1 and TRBJ1-4; 10 nucleotides match TRBD1. This CDR3 has 13 amino acids. Germline loops: CDR1 SGHRS, CDR2 YFSETQ. V gave up 6 bases and J gave up 14 bases; unmatched junction bases: 10. As DNA, the CDR3 is TGCGCCAGCACTACGGGGACAGGGGATCGCCTGTTTTTT. It encodes CASTTGTGDRLFF.

This chain uses TRBV7-2 with TRBJ2-7; 11 bases agree with TRBD1. Trimming removed 5 bases from V and 4 bases from J; junction bases left unmatched: 10. Germline V gene data show CDR1 as SGHTA and CDR2 as FQGNSA. The CDR3 consists of 16 residues. The CDR3 loop reads CASSLIPGTGGYEQYF. Here the CDR3 DNA reads TGTGCCAGCAGCCTCATCCCCGGGACAGGGGGGTACGAGCAGTACTTC.

The CDR3 nucleotides are TGCGCCAGCAGCTTGGTGGCCGGGGACACCGGGGAGCTGTTTTTT. This sequence encodes CASSLVAGDTGELFF. The chain carries TRBV5-1 and TRBJ2-2; TRBD2 is a possible D gene (5 bases). This CDR3 contains 15 residues. Trimming pared 0 bases from V and 3 bases from J, leaving 9 bases between. Looked up from germline, CDR1 is SGHRS and CDR2 is YFSETQ.

There are many counts of this clonotype. V and J are TRBV11-2 and TRBJ2-4; D is unresolved. The CDR3 is made up of 15 amino acids. CDR1 is SGHAT and CDR2 is FQNNGV in the germline V gene. Trimming shortened V by 8 bases and J by 0 bases, and 14 bases separated the two germline ends. The CDR3 is CASSLGSLAKNIQYF. DNA for the CDR3: TGTGCCAGCTCACTTGGTAGTCTAGCCAAAAACATTCAGTACTTC.

The chain links TRBV9 to TRBJ2-5; 9 bases align to TRBD1. The germline V gene encodes CDR1 SGDLS and CDR2 YYNGEE. V trimming: 3 bases; J trimming: 2 bases; junction bases outside the gene matches: 2. This CDR3 comprises 14 residues. The CDR3 coding sequence is TGTGCCAGCAGCGAAGACAGGGGGCAAGAGACCCAGTACTTC. Its protein product is CASSEDRGQETQYF.

In this sample, this clonotype turned up many times. The chain couples TRBV2 to TRBJ1-5, with D uncertain. Germline CDR1 reads SNHLY; CDR2 reads FYNNEI. Trimming removed 4 bases at V and 5 bases at J, with 15 bases between. The CDR3 is 15 amino acids. The CDR3 reads CASSVIRDGDQPQHF. Here the CDR3 DNA reads TGTGCCAGCAGTGTCATTCGAGACGGAGATCAGCCCCAGCATTTT.

A few counts support this clonotype. The chain uses TRBV14 and TRBJ2-5; possibly TRBD1 for D (5 bases). Germline assignment: CDR1 SGHDN and CDR2 FVKESK. V dropped 1 base and J dropped 2 bases, with 14 bases sitting between them. The CDR3 loop spans 16 amino acids. DNA for the CDR3: TGTGCCAGCAGCCAAGTGACAGCAATAGGGCAAGAGACCCAGTACTTC. Residues: CASSQVTAIGQETQYF.

The chain recombines TRBV7-3 with TRBJ2-2, with 9 bases identical to TRBD1. The CDR3 has 18 residues. Per the germline V gene, CDR1 is SGHTA and CDR2 is FQGTGA. V was pared by 0 bases and J by 2 bases, with 7 bases of the junction left unmatched. The CDR3 spells CASSLTNGQGINTGELFF. In nucleotides, the CDR3 is TGTGCCAGCAGCTTAACTAATGGACAGGGGATAAACACCGGGGAGCTGTTTTTT.

This clonotype was observed many times. The rearrangement uses TRBV5-6 and TRBJ1-2; 7 positions agree with TRBD1. The V gene's germline CDR1 is SGHDT and CDR2 YYEEEE. The J segment lost 4 bases and the V segment lost 0 bases, leaving 15 bases of the junction unmatched. This CDR3 is built from 18 residues. The CDR3 sequence: CASSLARRKAGGFYGYTF. The CDR3, as DNA: TGTGCCAGCAGCTTGGCCCGTAGGAAAGCAGGGGGATTCTATGGCTACACCTTC.

A few counts support this clonotype. The chain employs TRBV5-6 and TRBJ2-5; 11 bases align to TRBD2. The CDR3 totals 16 residues. V trimming: 1 base; J trimming: 7 bases; junction bases outside the gene matches: 9. Germline assignment: CDR1 SGHDT and CDR2 YYEEEE. The CDR3 loop is CASSLRASGGSGTQYF. The DNA of the CDR3 is TGTGCCAGCAGCTTGAGGGCTAGCGGGGGGTCGGGGACCCAGTACTTC. The whole variable domain, remainder taken from reference TRBV5-6 and TRBJ2-5, is DAGVTQSPTHLIKTRGQQVTLRCSPKSGHDTVSWYQQALGQGPQFIFQYYEEEERQRGNFPDRFSGHQFPNYSSELNVNALLLGDSALYLCASSLRASGGSGTQYFGPGTRLLVL.

This clonotype was found a few times. The chain recombines TRBV29-1 with TRBJ2-5; no clear D gene. Trimming took 2 bases from V and 5 from J, leaving 12 bases between them. The CDR3 is 13 residues long. Germline CDR1 and CDR2: SQVTM and ANQGSEA. The CDR3 DNA is TGCAGCGTTGAAAGGGCGAAGGGCGAGACCCAGTACTTC. It is translated as CSVERAKGETQYF.

Only a few counts were recorded for this clonotype. The V gene is TRBV20-1, the J gene TRBJ2-3, with D hard to call. Germline CDR1 is DFQATT and CDR2 is SNEGSKA (reference sequence). This CDR3 spans 15 amino acids. V gave up 6 bases and J gave up 2 bases, with 18 bases separating them. DNA of the CDR3: TGCAGTGCCTCACCCCTCAAGGCCAACACAGATACGCAGTATTTT. This gives the protein CSASPLKANTDTQYF.